These 23 T cell receptor beta chains originate from one sample sequenced in a study of cytomegalovirus exposure and HLA in healthy donors (dated 2017 in TCRdb). Libraries were prepared through the immunoSEQ multiplex PCR assay. For the multiplex PCR, a mixture combining 60 forward primers for TCR Vbeta segments and 13 reverse primers for TCR Jbeta segments was used. Sourced from immuneACCESS, this table was stored by TCRdb with only in-frame sequences that have V and J called. A share of the clones is absent; for the studies checked, an unresolved V gene accounts for under half, and the remainder has no known explanation. The sample contains some 120,000 clones, approximately 84% of them found a single time. About 0.22% of the sample goes to the ten largest clones. The sample consisted of PBMCs. Receptor source: a man aged 50 to 59 in good health and CMV-seronegative.

The rearrangement joins TRBV2 to TRBJ1-5, with 7 bases lining up with TRBD1. V lost 8 bases to trimming and J lost 9 bases; unmatched junction nucleotides: 13. Per germline, CDR1 SNHLY and CDR2 FYNNEI. The length of the CDR3 is 14 residues. Here the CDR3 reads CASGRDREYSPQHF. For the CDR3, the DNA is TGTGCCAGCGGGAGAGACAGGGAATATTCGCCCCAGCATTTT.

The CDR3 DNA reads TGTGCCAGCAGCTTGCGGTCTGGGGCCAACGTCCTGACTTTC. It is translated as CASSLRSGANVLTF. J is TRBJ2-6 and V is TRBV5-4; D is undetermined. With 1 base removed from V and 1 base from J, the gap between germline ends came to 3 bases. CDR1 is SGHNT and CDR2 is YYREEE in the germline V gene (reference sequence). The CDR3 has 14 amino acids.

The chain recombines TRBV5-6 with TRBJ2-1, with 10 positions matching TRBD1. The CDR3 spans 18 residues. Trimming cost V 4 bases and J 2 bases; bases outside gene matches: 12. The germline V gene has CDR1 SGHDT and CDR2 YYEEEE. CDR3 residues: CASSGGDGDRGPYNEQFF. CDR3 nucleotide sequence: TGTGCCAGCAGCGGGGGGGATGGGGACAGGGGCCCCTACAATGAGCAGTTCTTC.

J is TRBJ2-7 and V is TRBV5-1; 9 nucleotides match TRBD2. Germline V gene sequence: CDR1 SGHRS, CDR2 YFSETQ. This CDR3 has 19 residues. Trimming took 3 bases from V and 6 from J; bases not matched to a gene: 22. As DNA, the CDR3 is TGCGCCAGCAGCTCCACGCGGGCAGCTACCTTAGCGGGAGTTTCCGAGCAGTACTTC. Translated, it gives CASSSTRAATLAGVSEQYF.

This chain uses TRBV27 with TRBJ2-3, with a possible D match to TRBD2 (6 bases). Germline V gene lookup returns CDR1 MNHEY and CDR2 SMNVEV (reference sequence). This CDR3 comprises 16 residues. V lost 2 bases to trimming and J lost 0 bases, with 12 bases between them. Written as DNA, the CDR3 is TGTGCCAGCAGTTTAGGCGGGGCTTCTAGCACAGATACGCAGTATTTT. Translation: CASSLGGASSTDTQYF.

The CDR3 nucleotides are TGTGCCAGCCTAGGGCAGGGACTAAATTCACCCCTCCACTTT. Translated, it gives CASLGQGLNSPLHF. The chain recombines TRBV6-5 with TRBJ1-6, with a possible D match to TRBD1 (5 bases). Germline CDR1 reads MNHEY; CDR2 reads SVGAGI. This CDR3 has 14 amino acids. Trimming took off 8 bases at V and 7 bases at J, with 15 bases between the two ends.

The chain recombines TRBV6-5 with TRBJ2-3; possibly TRBD1 for D (5 bases). The V gene's germline CDR1 is MNHEY and CDR2 SVGAGI. The CDR3 length is 15 residues. Trimming shortened V by 2 bases and J by 2 bases, and 11 bases separated the two germline ends. CDR3 bases: TGTGCCAGCAGTTACCGTCGACAGTACACAGATACGCAGTATTTT. It encodes CASSYRRQYTDTQYF.

The chain links TRBV28 to TRBJ2-7; TRBD2 matches at 10 bases. The V gene's germline CDR1 is MDHEN and CDR2 SYDVKM. CDR3 size: 15 residues. The ends lost 5 bases at V and 2 bases at J; junction bases unmatched: 6. The CDR3 coding sequence is TGTGCCAGCAGTACAGCGGGAGGGAGAACCTACGAGCAGTACTTC. This codes for CASSTAGGRTYEQYF.

This chain links TRBV20-1 with TRBJ2-1; weak D call: TRBD2 (5 bases). The V end was cut by 7 bases, the J end by 10 bases, with 14 bases between. Germline CDR1 DFQATT, CDR2 SNEGSKA (reference sequence). There are 11 residues in the CDR3. Here the CDR3 reads CSVGPPGEQFF. In nucleotides, the CDR3 is TGCAGTGTCGGGCCCCCGGGAGAGCAGTTCTTC.

The chain has TRBV19 and TRBJ1-1, with TRBD1 identical over 7 bases. Germline values: CDR1 LNHDA, CDR2 SQIVND (reference sequence). The CDR3 has 16 amino acids. J lost 2 bases, V lost 6 bases, and 12 bases had no gene match. For the CDR3, the DNA is TGTGCCAGTAGGCCATACATGAGGGGGCTCAACACTGAAGCTTTCTTT. Translating gives CASRPYMRGLNTEAFF.

The V and J genes are TRBV29-1 and TRBJ1-2; 8 nucleotides align to TRBD1. The CDR3 covers 13 residues. The junction had 7 bases not matched to a gene; V was cut back by 2 bases and J by 8 bases. Germline V gene data show CDR1 as SQVTM and CDR2 as ANQGSEA. CDR3 sequence: CSVEQGAIRGYTF. The CDR3 DNA is TGCAGCGTTGAACAGGGGGCGATTCGGGGCTACACCTTC.

This clone has a handful of counts. The rearrangement joins TRBV7-2 to TRBJ2-7; TRBD1 matches 7 bases. Germline V gene lookup returns CDR1 SGHTA and CDR2 FQGNSA. CDR3 length: 13 residues. With V trimmed by 3 bases and J by 7 bases, 6 bases remained unmatched. The CDR3 reads CASSFMDRWEQYF. As DNA, the CDR3 is TGTGCCAGCAGCTTTATGGACAGGTGGGAGCAGTACTTC.

This clone has only a few counts. V usage is TRBV7-8 and J usage is TRBJ1-6; no definite D call. Germline V gene lookup returns CDR1 SGHVS and CDR2 FQNEAQ. The length of the CDR3 is 13 residues. With 5 bases removed from V and 5 bases from J, the gap between germline ends came to 7 bases. The CDR3 DNA reads TGTGCCAGCAGCAGGGAGGATAATTCACCCCTCCACTTT. As protein: CASSREDNSPLHF.

The DNA for the CDR3 is TGTGCCTGGAGGTTTGGGGGAGACAGGAATTCACCCCTCCACTTT. Its translation is CAWRFGGDRNSPLHF. This chain connects TRBV30 to TRBJ1-6, with D perhaps matching TRBD1 (6 bases). V was pared by 3 bases and J by 7 bases, with 16 bases between. CDR3 length: 15 residues. Germline CDR1 GTSNPN, CDR2 SVGIG (reference sequence).

This chain uses TRBV11-2 with TRBJ1-2; possibly TRBD1 for D (6 bases). In germline, CDR1 is SGHAT, CDR2 FQNNGV. V lost 5 bases and J lost 2, with 18 bases in between. The CDR3 consists of 16 residues. The CDR3 bases are TGTGCCAGCAGCCCGAATTTTGACAGGACCAACTATGGCTACACCTTC. Its protein is CASSPNFDRTNYGYTF.

The V call is TRBV29-1, the J call TRBJ1-2, with D uncertain. V lost 2 bases and J lost 1, with 11 bases in between. This CDR3 spans 14 amino acids. From germline, CDR1 is SQVTM and CDR2 ANQGSEA. For the CDR3, the DNA is TGCAGCGTTGAATGGGTGGGCAATAACTATGGCTACACCTTC. It specifies CSVEWVGNNYGYTF.

The chain couples TRBV6-6 to TRBJ2-7; the match to TRBD2 covers 15 bases. Germline V CDR1 and CDR2: MNHNY, SVGAGI (reference sequence). The V segment lost 4 bases and the J segment 6 bases; nucleotides outside the gene matches: 1. This CDR3 region has 14 residues. The DNA of the CDR3 is TGTGCCAGCAGTTGGGGACTAGCGGGAGGCGAGCAGTACTTC. Amino acid sequence: CASSWGLAGGEQYF.

The rearrangement links TRBV10-3 to TRBJ2-2, with TRBD2 identical over 7 bases. V trimming: 7 bases; J trimming: 4 bases; junction bases outside the gene matches: 9. This CDR3 has 15 amino acids. Germline V CDR1 and CDR2: ENHRY, SYGVKD. CDR3 sequence reads: CAITAREAVTGELFF. The CDR3 nucleotides read TGTGCCATCACGGCCCGGGAGGCCGTCACCGGGGAGCTGTTTTTT.

The chain couples TRBV9 to TRBJ1-1; 10 nucleotides match TRBD1. The J segment lost 4 bases and the V segment lost 5 bases, leaving 17 bases of the junction unmatched. CDR1 SGDLS and CDR2 YYNGEE come from the germline V gene. The CDR3 has 18 amino acids. CDR3 region: CASSALPGQGNWVTEAFF. CDR3 coding DNA: TGTGCCAGCAGTGCACTTCCGGGACAGGGGAACTGGGTCACTGAAGCTTTCTTT.

This clone appeared once. The J gene is TRBJ1-5, the V gene TRBV5-6; 9 bases are a match to TRBD1. Germline V gene data show CDR1 as SGHDT and CDR2 as YYEEEE. The CDR3 runs 15 residues. V lost 3 bases, J lost 3 bases, and 4 bases stayed unmatched. This chain's CDR3 is CASSWGTGFNQPQHF. As DNA, the CDR3 is TGTGCCAGCAGCTGGGGGACAGGGTTCAATCAGCCCCAGCATTTT.

This chain links TRBV27 with TRBJ2-7, with TRBD2 identical over 14 bases. This CDR3 region has 19 residues. Germline loops: CDR1 MNHEY, CDR2 SMNVEV (reference sequence). The junction had 11 bases not matched to a gene; V was cut back by 1 base and J by 3 bases. The CDR3 is CASSLLPPGTSGSIYEQYF. For the CDR3, the DNA is TGTGCCAGCAGTTTATTGCCTCCCGGGACTAGCGGGAGCATCTACGAGCAGTACTTC.

This chain uses TRBV4-3 with TRBJ2-2, with 11 nucleotides matching TRBD1. V lost 4 bases to trimming and J lost 2 bases; unmatched junction nucleotides: 3. In germline, CDR1 is LGHNA, CDR2 YSLEER. The length of the CDR3 is 16 residues. CDR3 region: CASSRGQGANTGELFF. CDR3 DNA: TGCGCCAGCAGCCGCGGACAGGGGGCTAACACCGGGGAGCTGTTTTTT.

CDR3 protein: CASRPTGSYEQYF. CDR3 coding DNA: TGTGCCAGCAGACCGACTGGGAGCTACGAGCAGTACTTC. The chain employs TRBV28 and TRBJ2-7, with a tentative D call TRBD2 (5 bases). The CDR3 has 13 residues. The V gene lost 6 bases and the J gene lost 3 bases, with 12 bases spanning the gap. Germline values: CDR1 MDHEN, CDR2 SYDVKM.